This T cell receptor beta chain was sequenced during a study of blood T cell repertoires in COVID-19. On the study more broadly: The analysed material was cDNA or gDNA that came from T cells, B-cell-depleted T cells, or PBMCs.

Germline V CDR1 and CDR2: MNHEY, SVGEGT. Trimming shortened V by 4 bases and J by 0 bases, and 13 bases separated the two germline ends. This CDR3 is 16 amino acids long. The authors' processing: The assay estimated nucleated cells by amplifying reference gene primers. The assay was immunoSEQ multiplex PCR, and TCRdb's table has in-frame clones only and misses some. V and J calls plus clone size are reproduced from that table; the DNA served to infer D and trimming. The sample has under 150,000 clones; around 89% are singletons. The rearrangement links TRBV6-2 or TRBV6-3 to TRBJ1-5; a possible D gene is TRBD1 (6 bases). The sequenced sample consisted of peripheral blood. The sequence was collected from a human donor in a cohort sampled during active COVID-19. The CDR3 DNA sequence: TGTGCCAGCAGTTCCGGGACAAGAAATAGCAATCAGCCCCAGCATTTT. It specifies CASSSGTRNSNQPQHF.